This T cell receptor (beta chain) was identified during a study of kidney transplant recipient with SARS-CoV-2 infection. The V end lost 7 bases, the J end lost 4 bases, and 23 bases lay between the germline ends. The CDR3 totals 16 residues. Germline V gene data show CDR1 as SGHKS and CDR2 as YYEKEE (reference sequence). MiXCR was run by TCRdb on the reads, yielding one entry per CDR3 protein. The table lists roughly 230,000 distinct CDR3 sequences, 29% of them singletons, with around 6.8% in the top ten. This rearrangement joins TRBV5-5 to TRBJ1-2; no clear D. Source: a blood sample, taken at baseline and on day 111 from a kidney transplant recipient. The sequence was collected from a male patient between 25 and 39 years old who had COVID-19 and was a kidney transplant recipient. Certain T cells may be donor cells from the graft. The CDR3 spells CASSAFVSRKTYGYTF. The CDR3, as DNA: TGTGCCAGCTCTGCATTTGTCTCGCGAAAGACCTATGGCTACACCTTC.